Listed below are T cell receptor beta chains from one sample, sequenced in a study of T cell changes during pregnancy in multiple sclerosis. The data were produced by immunoSEQ multiplex PCR, yet TCRdb's version contains in-frame clones alone and is incomplete. The data show approximately 70,000 clones, 90% to 95% seen once. This material consisted of peripheral blood, taken after pregnancy. Every receptor here comes from a female donor with multiple sclerosis, enrolled in a pregnancy study. Both conserved end residues are trimmed from each CDR3. Part of the rows lack a size; the others show once, few, many or a class for expanded clones.

V gene	CDR3 length	clone size	J gene	CDR3 protein
TRBV4-3	15	NA	TRBJ1-6	ASSQDIGTGSRSPLH
TRBV10-3	12	NA	TRBJ2-2	AISPGQYTGELF
TRBV21-1	13	few	TRBJ2-2	ASSKVKGETGELF
TRBV7-2	16	NA	TRBJ2-7	ASSWISGSQSSSYEQY
TRBV6-5	13	once	TRBJ2-5	ASSLRGRVQETQY
TRBV7-9	14	once	TRBJ1-1	ASSLGGRPRVTEAF
TRBV19	11	NA	TRBJ1-2	ASSRGEVEGYT
TRBV5-6	12	NA	TRBJ2-7	ASSPTGGYREQY
TRBV7-2	15	NA	TRBJ2-3	ASSPPYAGGRGDTQY
TRBV5-1	14	NA	TRBJ1-4	ASSSTGQGIEGDLF
TRBV19	12	once	TRBJ2-1	ASSSQGRYNEQF
TRBV11-2	14	once	TRBJ1-4	ASSDSAVGSYEKLF
TRBV6-1	10	NA	TRBJ2-1	ASTLLDNEQF
TRBV2	11	few	TRBJ1-1	ANPDSTNTEAF
TRBV5-4	10	NA	TRBJ2-1	ASSLERVEQF
TRBV5-1	14	once	TRBJ2-1	ASSLGEGGSYNEQF
TRBV2	9	once	TRBJ2-7	ASSARQVQY
TRBV4-2	13	NA	TRBJ2-7	ASSQDQGSSYEQY
TRBV19	12	NA	TRBJ1-2	ASSSGTVARGYT
TRBV19	13	NA	TRBJ2-2	ASSIGAVQGGELF
TRBV28	20	NA	TRBJ2-1	ASSLWVVTGGTSGMGNNEQF
TRBV27	13	once	TRBJ2-1	ASRRWGDSYNEQF
TRBV6-1	13	NA	TRBJ1-3	ASSEELSGGNTIY
TRBV5-1	15	NA	TRBJ2-5	ASSPRTSGMYQEAQY
TRBV16	11	once	TRBJ2-1	ASSQYESGNRF
TRBV6-1	13	once	TRBJ2-7	ASSELFGGVYEQY
TRBV7-2	12	NA	TRBJ2-1	ASSLGQEGNEQF
TRBV18	12	once	TRBJ1-2	ASSPDQGASGYT
TRBV19	11	NA	TRBJ2-7	ASSIQGSYEQY
TRBV19	12	NA	TRBJ2-3	ASSISGGTDTQY
TRBV4-3	13	NA	TRBJ2-7	ASSHDLAGDYEQY
TRBV7-2	12	NA	TRBJ1-4	ASSLDLTDEKLF
TRBV28	14	NA	TRBJ2-3	ASRDLAGGPGDTQY
TRBV6-5	13	NA	TRBJ2-1	ASSYGRERYNEQF
TRBV9	11	NA	TRBJ2-5	ATSSGNQETQY
TRBV10-2	12	once	TRBJ1-1	ASSGRGRNTEAF
TRBV5-1	13	NA	TRBJ1-2	ASSPSGYTSYGYT
TRBV18	11	NA	TRBJ2-7	ASSAGRTYEQY
TRBV2	13	NA	TRBJ2-4	ASSDKEGPPNIQY
TRBV19	15	NA	TRBJ2-2	ASSLFLGTGESGELF
TRBV4-3	15	NA	TRBJ2-7	ASSRIAGDLGAYEQY
TRBV25-1	14	once	TRBJ1-4	ASRDDVSGAGEKLF
TRBV28	8	NA	TRBJ1-4	ASMGEKLF
TRBV30	11	NA	TRBJ2-1	AWSPGSSNEQF
TRBV5-1	11	NA	TRBJ1-2	ASSLDRGDGYT
TRBV11-2	13	NA	TRBJ1-4	ASSRPDTANEKLF
TRBV28	13	NA	TRBJ2-7	ASSSGQFFSYEQY
TRBV2	13	NA	TRBJ2-2	ASSDRLAGTGELF
TRBV28	14	NA	TRBJ2-1	ASSFPSGRAWNEQF
TRBV19	14	NA	TRBJ1-1	ASSINRGVLNTEAF
TRBV19	12	NA	TRBJ2-7	ASSTSSGAYEQY
TRBV27	12	NA	TRBJ2-3	ASSTLRGADTQY
TRBV7-6	13	NA	TRBJ1-1	ASSPRTRLNTEAF
TRBV6-1	11	NA	TRBJ1-5	ASSALYNQPQH
TRBV6-5	13	NA	TRBJ2-5	ASSYSSGRAKTQY
TRBV11-2	10	NA	TRBJ1-1	ASSEDRTEAF
TRBV6-6	14	NA	TRBJ1-5	ASSYSQGIHNQPQH
TRBV18	13	NA	TRBJ2-3	ASSLSGGSTDTQY